The sequence of this TCR beta chain was determined in a study of cytomegalovirus exposure and HLA in healthy donors. Study outcomes and limitations: Another analysis was done later, and it associated approximately 15,000 TCR beta sequences with HLA alleles at 0.05 false discovery rate. One variant, a missense change in DCLRE1C, was linked in a later analysis to TCR beta V- and J-gene trimming. Later analysis indicated greater clonal expansion among HLA-associated TCR beta chains than among equally common other chains. Previously analyzed data showed that most TCR beta V segments were productive at a frequency of about 87% or about 30%.

Points on this clone: Its matching antigen is unknown.

The primer mix had 60 Vbeta and 13 Jbeta primers. The data were produced by immunoSEQ multiplex PCR, yet TCRdb's version contains in-frame clones alone and is incomplete. The sample contains some 140,000 clones, around 80% of which appear only once. The CDR3 covers 15 residues. CDR1 is SGHVS and CDR2 is FNYEAQ in the germline V gene. V was shortened by 6 bases and J by 5 bases, with 17 bases between the two germline ends. The TCR originated in a woman between 45 and 65 years old in good health and CMV-seropositive. The sequencing input was PBMCs. The V and J genes are TRBV7-6 and TRBJ1-5; D call uncertain. The chain's CDR3 is CASSPGYGSDQPQHF. The CDR3 DNA is TGTGCCAGCAGTCCGGGGTATGGGTCCGATCAGCCCCAGCATTTT.